This T cell receptor beta chain was observed in a study of blood T cell repertoires in COVID-19. Cohorts were based on clinical histories the participants reported. The protocol was immunoSEQ multiplex PCR, while the TCRdb copy is restricted to in-frame clones and leaves out a portion. This table has some 300,000 clones, less than 90% appearing once. J lost 8 bases, V lost 0 bases, and 13 bases had no gene match. Looked up from germline, CDR1 is SGHRS and CDR2 is YFSETQ. The CDR3 has 18 residues. The chain carries TRBV5-1 and TRBJ2-1; 11 bases match TRBD2. The specimen sequenced was PBMCs or T cells enriched from blood (not recorded which). The receptor was derived from a woman in her thirties who had recovered from COVID-19. DNA for the CDR3: TGCGCCAGCAGCTTGGCGGGTGCCGGGCTAGCGGGGGGCGATGAGCAGTTCTTC. Translation gives CASSLAGAGLAGGDEQFF.